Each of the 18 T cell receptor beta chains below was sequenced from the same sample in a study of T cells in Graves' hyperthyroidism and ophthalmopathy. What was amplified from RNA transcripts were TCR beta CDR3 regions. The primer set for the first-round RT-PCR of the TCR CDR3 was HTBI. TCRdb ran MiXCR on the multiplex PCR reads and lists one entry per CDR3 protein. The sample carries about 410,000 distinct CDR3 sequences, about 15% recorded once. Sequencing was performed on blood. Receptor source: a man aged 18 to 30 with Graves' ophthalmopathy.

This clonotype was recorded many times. CDR3 sequence: CASSLESLAGGEETQYF. In DNA, the CDR3 is TGTGCCAGCAGCTTAGAAAGCCTAGCGGGGGGGGAAGAGACCCAGTACTTC. The rearrangement joins TRBV11-2 to TRBJ2-5, with 12 bases lining up with TRBD2. Germline V gene sequence: CDR1 SGHAT, CDR2 FQNNGV. Trimming at V came to 0 bases and at J to 3 bases, leaving 5 bases not matched to a gene. The CDR3 runs 17 residues.

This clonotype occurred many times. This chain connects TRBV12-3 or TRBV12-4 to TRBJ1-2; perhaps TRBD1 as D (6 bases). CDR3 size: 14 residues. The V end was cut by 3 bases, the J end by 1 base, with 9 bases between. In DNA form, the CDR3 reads TGTGCCAGCAGTTTGCAGGGGAGTAACTATGGCTACACCTTC. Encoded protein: CASSLQGSNYGYTF.

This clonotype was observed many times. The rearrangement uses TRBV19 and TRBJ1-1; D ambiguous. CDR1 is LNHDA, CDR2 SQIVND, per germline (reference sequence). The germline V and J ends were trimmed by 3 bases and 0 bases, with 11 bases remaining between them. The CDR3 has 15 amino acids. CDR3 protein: CASSIGRSMNTEAFF. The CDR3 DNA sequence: TGTGCCAGTAGTATCGGGCGGTCCATGAACACTGAAGCTTTCTTT.

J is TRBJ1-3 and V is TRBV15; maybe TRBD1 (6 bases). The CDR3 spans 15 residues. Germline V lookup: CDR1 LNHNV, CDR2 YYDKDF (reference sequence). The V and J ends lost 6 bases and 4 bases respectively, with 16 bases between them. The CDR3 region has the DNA TGTGCCACCAGTCTGGGGGCCGCGGGGGGAAACACCATATATTTT. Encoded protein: CATSLGAAGGNTIYF.

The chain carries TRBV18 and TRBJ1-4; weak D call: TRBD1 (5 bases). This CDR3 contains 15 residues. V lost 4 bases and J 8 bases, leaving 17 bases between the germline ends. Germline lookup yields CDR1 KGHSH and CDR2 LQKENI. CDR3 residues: CASSQRQTKGEKLFF. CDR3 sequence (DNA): TGTGCCAGCTCACAACGACAGACCAAAGGGGAAAAACTGTTTTTT.

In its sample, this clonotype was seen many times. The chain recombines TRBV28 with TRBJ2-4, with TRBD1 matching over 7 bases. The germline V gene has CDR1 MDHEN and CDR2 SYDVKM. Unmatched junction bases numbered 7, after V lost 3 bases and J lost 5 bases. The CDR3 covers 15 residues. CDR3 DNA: TGTGCCAGCAGTTTGGCAGGGGGATCAGAAAACATTCAGTACTTC. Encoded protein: CASSLAGGSENIQYF.

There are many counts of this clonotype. CDR3 nucleotide sequence: TGTGCCAGCAGTTCACCAGCCCGGGGACGCTCTGGAAACACCATATATTTT. Its translation is CASSSPARGRSGNTIYF. This chain connects TRBV28 to TRBJ1-3, with D perhaps matching TRBD1 (5 bases). There are 17 residues in the CDR3. Germline CDR1 MDHEN, CDR2 SYDVKM. V lost 4 bases and J lost 0, with 16 bases in between.

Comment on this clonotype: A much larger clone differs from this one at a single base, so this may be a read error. CDR3 coding DNA: TGTGCCACCAGTGATAGGGGACAGGCGGAGGGTAACTATGGCTACACCTTC. Translating gives CATSDRGQAEGNYGYTF. J is TRBJ1-2 and V is TRBV6-1; 8 bases are shared with TRBD1. The CDR3 is made up of 17 amino acids. In germline, CDR1 is MNHNS, CDR2 SASEGT.

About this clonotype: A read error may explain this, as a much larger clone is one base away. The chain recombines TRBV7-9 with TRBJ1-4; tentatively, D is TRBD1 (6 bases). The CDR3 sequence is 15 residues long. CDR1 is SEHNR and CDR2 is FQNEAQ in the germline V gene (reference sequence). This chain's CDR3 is CASSFQGITSEKLFF. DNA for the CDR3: TGTGCCAGCAGCTTCCAGGGGATAACTAGTGAAAAACTGTTTTTT.

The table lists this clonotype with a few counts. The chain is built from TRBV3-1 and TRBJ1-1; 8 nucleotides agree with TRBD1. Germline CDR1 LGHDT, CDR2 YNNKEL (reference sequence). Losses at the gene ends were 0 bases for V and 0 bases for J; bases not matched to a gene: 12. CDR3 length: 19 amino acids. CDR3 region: CASSQDGGTGGRMNTEAFF. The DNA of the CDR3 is TGTGCCAGCAGCCAAGATGGGGGGACAGGTGGTAGGATGAACACTGAAGCTTTCTTT.

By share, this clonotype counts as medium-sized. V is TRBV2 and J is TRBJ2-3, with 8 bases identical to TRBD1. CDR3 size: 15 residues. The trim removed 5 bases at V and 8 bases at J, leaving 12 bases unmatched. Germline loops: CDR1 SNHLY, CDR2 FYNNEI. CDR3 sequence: CASSPVPGQAGTQYF. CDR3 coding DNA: TGTGCCAGCAGTCCCGTCCCGGGACAGGCAGGTACGCAGTATTTT.

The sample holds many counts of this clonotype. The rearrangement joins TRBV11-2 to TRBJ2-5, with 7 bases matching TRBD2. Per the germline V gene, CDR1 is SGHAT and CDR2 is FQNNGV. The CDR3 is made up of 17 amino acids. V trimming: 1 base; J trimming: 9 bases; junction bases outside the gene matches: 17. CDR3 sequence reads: CASSLGVAAGVHGAQYF. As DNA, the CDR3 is TGTGCCAGCAGCTTAGGAGTAGCGGCGGGGGTCCACGGCGCCCAGTACTTC.

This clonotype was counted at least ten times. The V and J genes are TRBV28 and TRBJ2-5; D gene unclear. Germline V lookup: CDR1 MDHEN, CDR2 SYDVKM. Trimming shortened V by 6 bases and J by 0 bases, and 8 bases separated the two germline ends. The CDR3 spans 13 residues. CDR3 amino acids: CASSEMYQETQYF. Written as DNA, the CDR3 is TGTGCCAGCAGCGAGATGTACCAAGAGACCCAGTACTTC.

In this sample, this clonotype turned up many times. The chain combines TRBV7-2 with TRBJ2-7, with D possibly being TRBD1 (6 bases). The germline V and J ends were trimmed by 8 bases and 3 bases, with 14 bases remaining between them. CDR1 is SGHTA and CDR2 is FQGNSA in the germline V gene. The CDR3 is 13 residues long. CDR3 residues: CASGRDTNYEQYF. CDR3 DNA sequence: TGTGCCAGCGGCCGGGACACAAACTACGAGCAGTACTTC.

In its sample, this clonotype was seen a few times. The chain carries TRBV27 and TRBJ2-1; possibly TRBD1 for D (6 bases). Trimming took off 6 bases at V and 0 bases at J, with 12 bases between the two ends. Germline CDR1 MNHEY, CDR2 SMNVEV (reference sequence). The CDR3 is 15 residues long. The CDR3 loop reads CASRPDSSSYNEQFF. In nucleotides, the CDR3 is TGTGCCAGCAGGCCGGACAGTAGCTCCTACAATGAGCAGTTCTTC.

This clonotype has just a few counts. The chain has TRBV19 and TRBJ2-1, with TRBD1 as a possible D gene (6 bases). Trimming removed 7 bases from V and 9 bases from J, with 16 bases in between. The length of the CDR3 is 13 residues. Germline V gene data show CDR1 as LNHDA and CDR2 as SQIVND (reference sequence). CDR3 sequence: CASNLGQFGEQFF. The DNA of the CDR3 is TGTGCCAGTAACCTCGGACAGTTCGGTGAGCAGTTCTTC. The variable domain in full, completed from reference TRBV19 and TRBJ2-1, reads DGGITQSPKYLFRKEGQNVTLSCEQNLNHDAMYWYRQDPGQGLRLIYYSQIVNDFQKGDIAEGYSVSREKKESFPLTVTSAQKNPTAFYLCASNLGQFGEQFFGPGTRLTVL.

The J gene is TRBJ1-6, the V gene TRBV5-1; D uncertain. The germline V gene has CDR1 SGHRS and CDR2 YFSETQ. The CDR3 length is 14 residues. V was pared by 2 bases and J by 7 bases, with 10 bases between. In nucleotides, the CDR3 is TGCGCCAGCAGCTTAGACACTTCGAATTCACCCCTCCACTTT. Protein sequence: CASSLDTSNSPLHF.

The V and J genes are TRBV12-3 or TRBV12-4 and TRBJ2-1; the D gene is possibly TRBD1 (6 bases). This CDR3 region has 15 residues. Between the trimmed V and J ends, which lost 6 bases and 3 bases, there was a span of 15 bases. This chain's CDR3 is CASRGAGMSYNEQFF. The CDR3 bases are TGTGCCAGCAGGGGGGCTGGGATGAGCTACAATGAGCAGTTCTTC.